This note documents a single T cell receptor (beta chain) sequence. Unsorted PBMC contributed approximately 300 ng DNA, some 29,000 T cell genomes, to each replicate PCR. TCRdb keeps only in-frame clones here, not all; method: immunoSEQ multiplex PCR. The sample has about 480,000 clones, about 75% seen once. These data come from a study of shared clonotypes between healthy human individuals. This sequence was found in a woman in her forties in good health. Some clones in this sample may be carry-over from other donors' samples. The sample consisted of PBMCs.

The CDR3 region is CASSTSGGGFLFF. The CDR3 region has the DNA TGCGCCAGCAGTACAAGCGGGGGGGGTTTTCTGTTCTTC. J is TRBJ2-1 and V is TRBV10-1; 10 nucleotides agree with TRBD2. CDR1 is WNHNN and CDR2 is SYGVQD in the germline V gene (reference sequence). With 5 bases clipped from V and 15 bases from J, the junction kept 10 bases outside the gene matches. This CDR3 has 13 amino acids.